This entry lists 22 T cell receptor beta chains sequenced from one sample in a study of T cells in Graves' hyperthyroidism and ophthalmopathy. RNA transcripts yielded amplified TCR beta CDR3 regions. HTBI primers drove first-round RT-PCR of the TCR CDR3. TCRdb analysed the multiplex PCR reads with MiXCR anew, one entry per CDR3 protein. The repertoire consists of hundreds of thousands of distinct CDR3 sequences, with just under 20% occurring once and the leading ten covering about 45%. The sequencing input was blood. Receptor source: a man aged 35-49 years with Graves' ophthalmopathy.

The chain joins TRBV14 to TRBJ1-1; D might be TRBD1 (5 bases). Trimming took 1 base from V and 2 from J, leaving 11 bases between them. CDR1 is SGHDN and CDR2 is FVKESK in the germline V gene. The CDR3 runs 15 residues. In DNA, the CDR3 is TGTGCCAGCAGCCAAGCACAGGAACTAAACACTGAAGCTTTCTTT. This sequence encodes CASSQAQELNTEAFF.

The gene calls are TRBV9 and TRBJ1-4; TRBD1 agrees at 7 bases. Germline V gene lookup returns CDR1 SGDLS and CDR2 YYNGEE. Trimming removed 3 bases from V and 3 bases from J; junction bases left unmatched: 11. The CDR3 consists of 17 residues. The CDR3 coding sequence is TGTGCCAGCAGCGCCCGAACAGGGGTCGGGGCTAATGAAAAACTGTTTTTT. It is translated as CASSARTGVGANEKLFF.

This clonotype appeared a few times. The chain carries TRBV2 and TRBJ1-5; 7 nucleotides agree with TRBD1. The germline V gene has CDR1 SNHLY and CDR2 FYNNEI. The V and J ends lost 6 bases and 3 bases, in that order; junction bases with no gene match: 8. The length of the CDR3 is 15 residues. The CDR3, as DNA: TGTGCCAGCAGAGGAACGGGACAGCCCAATCAGCCCCAGCATTTT. This codes for CASRGTGQPNQPQHF.

V is TRBV20-1 and J is TRBJ2-3; 12 nucleotides align to TRBD2. Germline loops: CDR1 DFQATT, CDR2 SNEGSKA (reference sequence). This CDR3 comprises 16 residues. Trimming cost V 0 bases and J 5 bases; bases outside gene matches: 6. The CDR3 coding sequence is TGCAGTGCTAGAGACCCTAGCGGGAGGGCCATAGATACGCAGTATTTT. It is translated as CSARDPSGRAIDTQYF.

There are many counts of this clonotype. The J gene is TRBJ2-1, the V gene TRBV6-1; possibly TRBD2 for D (6 bases). CDR1 and CDR2 (germline): MNHNS, SASEGT. The CDR3 contains 12 residues. CDR3 amino acids: CASRRGYNEQFF. The CDR3 nucleotides are TGTGCGTCACGGAGGGGTTACAATGAGCAGTTCTTC.

Notes on this clonotype: The junction does not match germline at one end; this may be a read error. V gene TRBV4-3 combines with J gene TRBJ2-1; 8 bases map to TRBD1. Germline CDR1 is LGHNA and CDR2 is YSLEER. The CDR3 loop spans 13 amino acids. In DNA, the CDR3 is TGCGCCAACAGCCAAAGGACAGGGCATGAGCAGTTCTTC. This gives the protein CANSQRTGHEQFF.

This clonotype turned up a few times. The J gene is TRBJ2-1, the V gene TRBV2; 7 bases map to TRBD2. CDR3 length equals 15 residues. V lost 2 bases to trimming and J lost 2 bases; unmatched junction nucleotides: 3. The germline CDR1 and CDR2 sequences are SNHLY and FYNNEI. The CDR3 spells CASSETGLTYNEQFF. The CDR3 coding sequence is TGTGCCAGCAGTGAAACGGGACTAACCTACAATGAGCAGTTCTTC.

This clonotype was seen many times. The chain has TRBV7-8 and TRBJ1-2, with 11 positions matching TRBD1. The germline V gene encodes CDR1 SGHVS and CDR2 FQNEAQ. V shed 3 bases, J shed 8 bases, and the junction held 8 bases outside the gene matches. The CDR3 is made up of 15 amino acids. The CDR3 loop reads CASSLLTGTGGGYTF. The CDR3 DNA reads as TGTGCCAGCAGCTTGTTGACCGGGACAGGGGGAGGCTACACCTTC.

This clonotype was detected ten times or more. The rearrangement links TRBV2 to TRBJ1-2; weak D call: TRBD1 (5 bases). Germline V gives CDR1 SNHLY, CDR2 FYNNEI. The CDR3 has 13 amino acids. The ends were cut back, 7 bases at V and 6 bases at J, with 15 bases in the middle. CDR3 sequence (DNA): TGTGCCAGCATATCTGGGGCAGCCCATGGCTACACCTTC. Translation: CASISGAAHGYTF.

In its sample, this clonotype was seen many times. The rearrangement links TRBV11-2 to TRBJ2-3, with 12 bases that match TRBD2. CDR1 and CDR2 (germline): SGHAT, FQNNGV. V shed 4 bases and J 2 bases; nucleotides not matched to a gene: 4. The CDR3 loop spans 16 amino acids. The CDR3 is CASSWGLAGSTDTQYF. The CDR3 region has the DNA TGTGCCAGCAGCTGGGGACTAGCGGGCTCCACAGATACGCAGTATTTT.

This clonotype was found a few times. The CDR3 region is CSARDITGYSNQPQHF. The CDR3 nucleotides are TGCAGTGCTAGAGATATCACAGGGTATAGCAATCAGCCCCAGCATTTT. The chain is built from TRBV20-1 and TRBJ1-5, with D possibly matching TRBD1 (6 bases). Germline CDR1 and CDR2: DFQATT and SNEGSKA (reference sequence). This CDR3 is built from 16 residues. The germline V and J ends were trimmed by 0 bases and 0 bases, with 12 bases remaining between them.

This clonotype was recorded at least ten times. V gene TRBV28 combines with J gene TRBJ2-7; weak D call: TRBD2 (5 bases). V dropped 7 bases and J dropped 3 bases, with 16 bases sitting between them. This CDR3 spans 14 amino acids. Germline CDR1 reads MDHEN; CDR2 reads SYDVKM. The CDR3 DNA sequence: TGTGCCAGCACCCCGACGACGAGCGGCTACGAGCAGTACTTC. Translating it yields CASTPTTSGYEQYF.

The chain joins TRBV5-5 to TRBJ1-1, with TRBD1 identical over 8 bases. V lost 4 bases and J lost 6; bases outside the gene matches: 5. CDR3 length: 13 residues. Germline loops: CDR1 SGHKS, CDR2 YYEKEE (reference sequence). The CDR3 region has the DNA TGTGCCAGCAGCGGACAGGGAGGGGCTGAAGCTTTCTTT. Encoded protein: CASSGQGGAEAFF.

This clonotype was seen at least ten times. The chain has TRBV2 and TRBJ2-5, with TRBD2 matching over 7 bases. Germline V CDR1 and CDR2: SNHLY, FYNNEI. J was trimmed by 4 bases and V by 7 bases; bases with no gene match: 3. This CDR3 contains 12 residues. Written as DNA, the CDR3 is TGTGCCAGCAAGCGGGACCTAGAGACCCAGTACTTC. It translates to CASKRDLETQYF.

This clonotype was counted once. Relative to the germline gene, one junction end is altered; a read error may explain this. The rearrangement links TRBV9 to TRBJ2-3; no clear D gene. The CDR3 covers 14 residues. CDR1 is SGDLS and CDR2 is YYNGEE in the germline V gene. The CDR3 region is CAGSVEVWADTQYF. The CDR3 nucleotides are TGTGCCGGCAGCGTAGAGGTATGGGCAGATACGCAGTATTTT. Filled out from reference TRBV9 and TRBJ2-3, the complete variable domain reads DSGVTQTPKHLITATGQRVTLRCSPRSGDLSVYWYQQSLDQGLQFLIQYYNGEERAKGNILERFSAQQFPDLHSELNLSSLELGDSALYFCAGSVEVWADTQYFGPGTRLTVL.

About this clonotype: This may come from a read error, since a much larger clone is one base off. The CDR3 sequence is CASSFNRVNTGELSF. The CDR3 DNA reads as TGTGCCAGCAGCTTCAACAGGGTTAACACCGGGGAGCTGTCTTTT. This chain uses TRBV11-1 with TRBJ2-2, with D maybe TRBD1 (6 bases). CDR1 and CDR2 (germline): SGHAT, FQDESV (reference sequence). The CDR3 loop spans 15 amino acids.

V gene TRBV6-2 or TRBV6-3 combines with J gene TRBJ2-1; 11 bases agree with TRBD1. This CDR3 region has 17 residues. J gave up 9 bases and V 1 base, and 11 bases lay outside the gene matches. From germline, CDR1 is MNHEY and CDR2 SVGEGT. The CDR3 reads CASSYFLGQGASGEQFF. For the CDR3, the DNA is TGTGCCAGCAGTTACTTCTTAGGACAGGGGGCATCAGGTGAGCAGTTCTTC.

The V call is TRBV7-3, the J call TRBJ2-3; TRBD2 matches 8 bases. Unmatched junction bases numbered 21, after V lost 4 bases and J lost 0 bases. The CDR3 consists of 21 residues. Germline V gene lookup returns CDR1 SGHTA and CDR2 FQGTGA. The CDR3 nucleotides read TGTGCCAGCAGCTCCGACTTGGGAAGCGGGGGCCACCCTCTTAGCACAGATACGCAGTATTTT. Protein: CASSSDLGSGGHPLSTDTQYF.

The V and J genes are TRBV7-9 and TRBJ2-3; 9 nucleotides align to TRBD1. J was trimmed by 4 bases and V by 6 bases; bases with no gene match: 14. The CDR3 length is 17 residues. The germline V gene has CDR1 SEHNR and CDR2 FQNEAQ (reference sequence). The chain's CDR3 is CASSRTGASLRADTQYF. The CDR3 DNA reads TGTGCCAGCAGTCGGACAGGGGCTTCTCTCAGGGCAGATACGCAGTATTTT.

The table lists this clonotype with many counts. This rearrangement joins TRBV5-1 to TRBJ2-5; 8 nucleotides line up with TRBD1. In germline, CDR1 is SGHRS, CDR2 YFSETQ. The V segment lost 3 bases and the J segment 13 bases; nucleotides outside the gene matches: 14. This CDR3 comprises 14 residues. The chain's CDR3 is CASSYSGTGASSYF. In nucleotides, the CDR3 is TGCGCCAGCAGCTACTCCGGGACAGGCGCGAGTTCGTACTTC. The variable domain in full, with the rest retrieved from reference TRBV5-1 and TRBJ2-5, is KAGVTQTPRYLIKTRGQQVTLSCSPISGHRSVSWYQQTPGQGLQFLFEYFSETQRNKGNFPGRFSGRQFSNSRSEMNVSTLELGDSALYLCASSYSGTGASSYFGPGTRLLVL.

The chain uses TRBV5-1 and TRBJ1-2; D ambiguous. The CDR3 consists of 13 residues. The V end was cut by 0 bases, the J end by 7 bases, with 10 bases between. Germline CDR1 and CDR2: SGHRS and YFSETQ. In nucleotides, the CDR3 is TGCGCCAGCAGCTTGGATATCCTGGGTGGCTACACCTTC. Its translation is CASSLDILGGYTF. Drawing the rest from reference TRBV5-1 and TRBJ1-2, the complete variable domain is KAGVTQTPRYLIKTRGQQVTLSCSPISGHRSVSWYQQTPGQGLQFLFEYFSETQRNKGNFPGRFSGRQFSNSRSEMNVSTLELGDSALYLCASSLDILGGYTFGSGTRLTVV.

V and J are TRBV19 and TRBJ1-1; TRBD1 is a possible D gene (5 bases). CDR1 LNHDA and CDR2 SQIVND come from the germline V gene (reference sequence). With 3 bases removed from V and 1 base from J, the gap between germline ends came to 15 bases. The CDR3 runs 16 residues. The CDR3 is CASSILGQTRNTEAFF. The CDR3 DNA is TGTGCCAGTAGTATTTTGGGGCAGACGAGGAACACTGAAGCTTTCTTT.